This is a list of T cell receptor beta chains from one sample in a study of regulatory T cells in long-lasting Graves disease. One entry per CDR3 protein results from TCRdb running MiXCR on the multiplex PCR reads. The sample has some 320,000 distinct CDR3 sequences; over 15% are singletons. The sequencing used peripheral blood mononuclear cells (PBMCs), collected at new diagnosis, from a patient treated with antithyroid drugs. The receptors originated from a female donor with Graves disease. The CDR3 runs from the conserved cysteine through the conserved F or W. D genes are given only for firm matches. The size of a clone is reported for some rows only, either as once, few or many, or as a class for expanded clones.

TRBV27,many,TRBD1,TRBJ1-2,CASSGQGANYGYTF,TGTGCCAGCAGTGGACAGGGCGCTAACTATGGCTACACCTTC
TRBV2,many,NA,TRBJ1-2,CASKTEGALNGYTF,TGTGCCTCAAAGACGGAGGGTGCCTTAAATGGCTACACCTTC
TRBV12-3/TRBV12-4,few,TRBD2,TRBJ2-5,CASSPELAGGGETQYF,TGTGCCAGCAGTCCAGAACTAGCGGGAGGTGGAGAGACCCAGTACTTC
TRBV27,many,TRBD1,TRBJ2-2,CASGRQGDTGELFF,TGTGCCAGCGGAAGACAGGGGGACACCGGGGAGCTGTTTTTT
TRBV9,many,NA,TRBJ1-1,CASSVGGGVNTEAFF,TGTGCCAGCAGCGTGGGTGGAGGCGTGAACACTGAAGCTTTCTTT
TRBV20-1,NA,TRBD2,TRBJ2-3,CSAFGLAGVGTTSTDTQYF,TGCAGTGCTTTTGGACTAGCGGGAGTTGGTACTACTAGCACAGATACGCAGTATTTT
TRBV2,NA,TRBD2,TRBJ2-5,CASSRRLAGGGETQYF,TGTGCCAGCAGCCGACGGCTAGCGGGAGGTGGAGAGACCCAGTACTTC
TRBV29-1,many,TRBD1,TRBJ2-7,CSVEHRGTGFYEQYF,TGCAGCGTTGAACATCGCGGGACAGGGTTCTACGAGCAGTACTTC
TRBV19,many,NA,TRBJ1-1,CASTQDRNAFF,TGTGCCAGTACCCAAGACAGGAACGCTTTCTTT
TRBV12-3/TRBV12-4,many,TRBD2,TRBJ2-3,CASSFEGLAGDGDTQYF,TGTGCCAGCAGTTTTGAAGGACTAGCGGGTGATGGAGATACGCAGTATTTT
TRBV27,many,TRBD1,TRBJ2-3,CASSSRQGTSDTQYF,TGTGCCAGCAGTTCTCGACAGGGTACGTCAGATACGCAGTATTTT
TRBV19,many,TRBD1,TRBJ2-2,CASSIKAAGGTIAGELFF,TGTGCCAGTAGTATTAAGGCGGCAGGGGGTACAATAGCCGGGGAGCTGTTTTTT
TRBV29-1,many,TRBD1,TRBJ2-2,CSVEGSRGPNTGELFF,TGCAGCGTTGAAGGGTCGAGGGGGCCAAACACCGGGGAGCTGTTTTTT
TRBV5-5,NA,TRBD1,TRBJ2-6,CASSGTAQSGANVLTF,TGTGCCAGCAGCGGGACAGCCCAGTCTGGGGCCAACGTCCTGACTTTC
TRBV19,few,NA,TRBJ2-7,CASSHQHYEQYF,TGTGCCAGTAGCCACCAACACTACGAGCAGTACTTC
TRBV12-3/TRBV12-4,many,NA,TRBJ1-5,CVSSLRDGSNQPQHF,TGTGTCAGCAGCTTAAGGGACGGGTCAAATCAGCCCCAGCATTTT
TRBV5-4,NA,NA,TRBJ2-3,CASSRPSQGTQYF,TGTGCCAGCAGCCGCCCCTCGCAGGGGACGCAGTATTTT
TRBV4-2,few,TRBD2,TRBJ2-7,CASSQAVAFYGGEASYEQYF,TGTGCCAGCAGCCAAGCCGTAGCCTTTTACGGGGGGGAGGCGTCCTACGAGCAGTACTTC
TRBV10-3,NA,TRBD2,TRBJ2-7,CAIGTSGSGNEQYF,TGTGCCATCGGGACTAGCGGGAGCGGCAACGAGCAGTACTTC
TRBV14,many,NA,TRBJ2-7,CASSLFDPSYEQYF,TGTGCCAGCAGCTTATTTGACCCGTCCTACGAGCAGTACTTC
TRBV2,few,NA,TRBJ2-7,CASTGQVHEQYF,TGTGCCAGCACCGGACAAGTCCACGAGCAGTACTTC
TRBV18,many,NA,TRBJ2-5,CASSPAQETQYF,TGTGCCAGCTCACCCGCCCAAGAGACCCAGTACTTC
TRBV7-6,few,TRBD2,TRBJ2-3,CASSLGVGLAGVGATDTQYF,TGTGCCAGCAGCTTAGGAGTCGGGCTAGCGGGAGTAGGGGCCACAGATACGCAGTATTTT
TRBV11-2,many,TRBD1,TRBJ1-1,CASSAGGGRATEAFF,TGTGCCAGCAGCGCCGGAGGGGGCAGGGCCACTGAAGCTTTCTTT
TRBV2,NA,NA,TRBJ2-2,CASSGRSTGELFF,TGTGCCAGCAGTGGGCGGTCCACCGGGGAGCTGTTTTTT
TRBV16,NA,NA,TRBJ1-2,CASSLRQDGYGYTF,TGTGCCAGCAGCCTTCGACAAGACGGGTATGGCTACACCTTC
TRBV2,NA,TRBD2,TRBJ2-3,CASSGGLAGGRRTDTQYF,TGTGCCAGCAGTGGGGGACTAGCGGGAGGTAGGAGGACAGATACGCAGTATTTT
TRBV18,few,NA,TRBJ1-3,CASSSTAGSSGNTIYF,TGTGCCAGCTCATCCACCGCGGGGAGCTCTGGAAACACCATATATTTT
TRBV7-2,NA,NA,TRBJ2-2,CASSLYGARDTGELFF,TGTGCCAGCAGCTTATACGGGGCCCGTGACACCGGGGAGCTGTTTTTT
TRBV24-1,many,NA,TRBJ2-7,CATSALSVLVMVYEQYF,TGTGCCACCAGTGCCCTCAGCGTCTTGGTGATGGTGTACGAGCAGTACTTC
TRBV2,many,NA,TRBJ2-3,CASQAVLNTDTQYF,TGTGCCAGCCAGGCGGTCTTAAACACAGATACGCAGTATTTT
TRBV29-1,many,TRBD1,TRBJ1-2,CSVEEPGQSSF,TGCAGCGTTGAAGAACCGGGACAGTCCTCCTTC
TRBV5-1,few,NA,TRBJ2-7,CASSVGPYEQYF,TGCGCCAGCAGCGTCGGGCCCTACGAGCAGTACTTC
TRBV2,many,NA,TRBJ2-3,CASSERAKETDTQYF,TGTGCCAGCAGTGAGCGGGCGAAGGAGACAGATACGCAGTATTTT
TRBV2,NA,TRBD2,TRBJ2-5,CASRTRTSAETQYF,TGTGCCAGCAGGACCCGGACTAGCGCAGAGACCCAGTACTTC
TRBV5-1,many,TRBD1,TRBJ1-1,CASSFAGTGGHTEAFF,TGCGCCAGCAGCTTCGCCGGGACAGGGGGCCACACTGAAGCTTTCTTT
TRBV6-2/TRBV6-3,few,TRBD1,TRBJ1-1,CASSGGQMNTEAFF,TGTGCCAGCAGTGGGGGACAGATGAACACTGAAGCTTTCTTT
TRBV6-1,many,NA,TRBJ2-7,CASILGKTRANSLYEQYF,TGTGCCAGCATATTGGGCAAAACCAGGGCGAACTCCCTTTACGAGCAGTACTTC
TRBV18,NA,NA,TRBJ2-3,CASASTPGVFTDTQYF,TGTGCCAGCGCATCTACCCCGGGGGTTTTCACAGATACGCAGTATTTT
TRBV2,many,NA,TRBJ2-3,CASSESGGADTQYF,TGTGCCAGCAGTGAAAGCGGCGGGGCAGATACGCAGTATTTT
TRBV6-5,many,NA,TRBJ1-5,CASSYSGRGQPQHF,TGTGCCAGCAGTTACTCAGGGCGGGGTCAGCCCCAGCATTTT
TRBV11-2,many,TRBD2,TRBJ2-1,CASSPLTSGRRGEQFF,TGTGCCAGCAGCCCCCTGACTAGCGGGAGGAGGGGTGAGCAGTTCTTC
TRBV6-1,many,TRBD2,TRBJ2-3,CASSGTSGRAATDTQYF,TGTGCCAGCAGTGGGACTAGCGGGAGGGCCGCGACAGATACGCAGTATTTT
TRBV11-3,many,TRBD2,TRBJ2-1,CASSRSGSPLEQFF,TGTGCCAGCAGCCGTAGCGGGAGCCCACTTGAGCAGTTCTTC
TRBV18,NA,NA,TRBJ1-2,CASSSSGVPNSGYTF,TGTGCCAGCTCATCTTCGGGGGTTCCTAACTCTGGCTACACCTTC
TRBV12-3/TRBV12-4,many,TRBD1,TRBJ1-4,CASSLSGVWDREEIREKLFF,TGTGCCAGCAGTTTGAGCGGCGTTTGGGACAGGGAGGAAATTCGTGAAAAACTGTTTTTT
TRBV3-1,NA,NA,TRBJ1-2,CASSQTQETGHTF,TGTGCCAGCAGCCAAACGCAGGAAACTGGCCACACCTTC
TRBV11-3,many,NA,TRBJ1-5,CASSPQVRGNQPQHF,TGTGCCAGCAGCCCCCAGGTTCGGGGTAATCAGCCCCAGCATTTT
TRBV27,many,NA,TRBJ2-3,CASSSLARDTDTQYF,TGTGCCAGCAGTTCCCTCGCCCGGGACACAGATACGCAGTATTTT
TRBV27,few,NA,TRBJ2-6,CASSWGRGANVLTF,TGTGCCAGCAGTTGGGGTAGGGGGGCCAACGTCCTGACTTTC
TRBV20-1,few,NA,TRBJ1-5,CSARESGGRYQPQHF,TGCAGTGCTAGAGAGAGCGGGGGAAGGTATCAGCCCCAGCATTTT
TRBV11-2,many,NA,TRBJ1-1,CASSSRENTEAFF,TGTGCCAGCAGCTCCAGGGAGAACACTGAAGCTTTCTTT
TRBV7-3,many,NA,TRBJ1-1,CASSFGSNTEAFF,TGTGCCAGCAGCTTTGGGAGTAACACTGAAGCTTTCTTT